This note documents a single T cell receptor beta chain sequence. The data derive from a study of CD8 T cells in Susac syndrome. Overall study context: Patients with Susac syndrome, at blood draw, were therapy-naive, on corticosteroids, or on intravenous immunoglobulin alone.

Reverse transcription of about 0.5 to 1 ug RNA used random hexamers. Amplification of TCR beta CDR3 by immunoSEQ multiplex PCR spanned 54 Vbeta and 13 Jbeta. MiXCR was run by TCRdb on the immunoSEQ multiplex PCR reads, yielding one entry per CDR3 protein. The sample lists 200,000 to 300,000 distinct CDR3 sequences; about 96% were seen once. This CDR3 has 12 amino acids. V shed 6 bases and J shed 4 bases, with 12 bases lying between them. The germline V gene encodes CDR1 DFQATT and CDR2 SNEGSKA (reference sequence). Sequencing of TCR beta was undertaken in CD8+ and CD4+ T cells derived from blood. The CD8+ and CD4+ T cells were isolated magnetically using a negative isolation approach, whereas the TEMRA cells were enriched by FACS.

The chain uses TRBV20-1 and TRBJ2-5; either TRBD1 or TRBD2 may fit D (6 bases each). Material for sequencing was CD4+ T cells from PBMCs. The TCR sequence derives from a human donor with Susac syndrome. CDR3 nucleotide sequence: TGCAGTGCGTACTGGGGGGCAGAGACCCAGTACTTC. Protein product: CSAYWGAETQYF.